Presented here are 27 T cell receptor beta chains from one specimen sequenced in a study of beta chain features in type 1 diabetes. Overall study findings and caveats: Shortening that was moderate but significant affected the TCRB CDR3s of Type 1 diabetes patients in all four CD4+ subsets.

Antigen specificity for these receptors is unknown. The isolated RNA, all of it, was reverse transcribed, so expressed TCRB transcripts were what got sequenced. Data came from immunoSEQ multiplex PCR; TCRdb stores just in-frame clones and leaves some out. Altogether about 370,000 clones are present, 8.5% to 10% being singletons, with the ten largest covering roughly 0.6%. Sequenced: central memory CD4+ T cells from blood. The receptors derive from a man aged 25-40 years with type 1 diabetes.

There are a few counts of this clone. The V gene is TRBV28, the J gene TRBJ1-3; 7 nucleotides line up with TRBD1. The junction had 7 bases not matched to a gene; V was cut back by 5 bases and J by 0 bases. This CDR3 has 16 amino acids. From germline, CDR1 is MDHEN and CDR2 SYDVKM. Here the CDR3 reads CASSPGTAISGNTIYF. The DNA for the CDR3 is TGTGCCAGCAGTCCCGGGACAGCGATCTCTGGAAACACCATATATTTT.

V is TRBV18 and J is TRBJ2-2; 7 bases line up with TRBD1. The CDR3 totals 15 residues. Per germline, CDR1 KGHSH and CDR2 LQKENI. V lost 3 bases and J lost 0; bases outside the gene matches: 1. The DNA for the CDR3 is TGTGCCAGCTCACCGGGACAGTCGAACACCGGGGAGCTGTTTTTT. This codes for CASSPGQSNTGELFF.

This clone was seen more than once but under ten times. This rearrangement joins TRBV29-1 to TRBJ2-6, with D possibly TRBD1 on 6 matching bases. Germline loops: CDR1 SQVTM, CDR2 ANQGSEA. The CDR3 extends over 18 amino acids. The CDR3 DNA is TGCAGAACTATACCCCGGACAGAATCGCGCTCTGGGGCCAACGTCCTGACTTTC. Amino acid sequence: CRTIPRTESRSGANVLTF.

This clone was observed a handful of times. CDR3 coding DNA: TGTGCCAGCAGCGCGGGACTTCACCACGAGCAGTACTTC. Its translation: CASSAGLHHEQYF. The V gene is TRBV9, the J gene TRBJ2-7; perhaps TRBD2 as D (6 bases). Germline loops: CDR1 SGDLS, CDR2 YYNGEE. The CDR3 is made up of 13 amino acids. The ends were cut back, 3 bases at V and 5 bases at J, with 12 bases in the middle.

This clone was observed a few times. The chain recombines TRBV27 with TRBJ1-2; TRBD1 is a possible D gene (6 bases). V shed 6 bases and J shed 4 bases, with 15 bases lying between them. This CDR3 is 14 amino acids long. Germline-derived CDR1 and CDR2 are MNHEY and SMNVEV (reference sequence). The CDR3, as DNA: TGTGCCAGCAGGTCGGACAGAGAGGTCTATGGCTACACCTTC. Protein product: CASRSDREVYGYTF.

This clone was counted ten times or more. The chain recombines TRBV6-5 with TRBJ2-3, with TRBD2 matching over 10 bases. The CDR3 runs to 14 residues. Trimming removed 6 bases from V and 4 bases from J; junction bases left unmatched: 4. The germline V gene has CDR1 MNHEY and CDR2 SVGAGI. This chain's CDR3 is CASSLAGDPDTQYF. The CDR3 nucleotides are TGTGCCAGCAGCCTAGCGGGAGACCCAGATACGCAGTATTTT.

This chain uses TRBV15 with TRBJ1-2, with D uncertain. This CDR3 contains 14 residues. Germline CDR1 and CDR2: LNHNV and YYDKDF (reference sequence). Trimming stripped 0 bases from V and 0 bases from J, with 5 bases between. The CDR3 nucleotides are TGTGCCACCAGCAGAGATAACTCTAACTATGGCTACACCTTC. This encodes CATSRDNSNYGYTF.

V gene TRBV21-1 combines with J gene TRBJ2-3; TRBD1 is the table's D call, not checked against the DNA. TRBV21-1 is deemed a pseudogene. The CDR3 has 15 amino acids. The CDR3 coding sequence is TGTGCCAACCCAACCTCGACAGGAAACACAGATACGCAGTATTTT. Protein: CANPTSTGNTDTQYF.

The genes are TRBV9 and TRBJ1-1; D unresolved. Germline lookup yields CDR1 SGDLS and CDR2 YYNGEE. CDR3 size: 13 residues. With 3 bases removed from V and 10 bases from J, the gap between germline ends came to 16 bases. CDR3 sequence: CASSGGSNLAAFF. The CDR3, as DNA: TGTGCCAGCAGCGGGGGATCTAATCTTGCAGCTTTCTTT.

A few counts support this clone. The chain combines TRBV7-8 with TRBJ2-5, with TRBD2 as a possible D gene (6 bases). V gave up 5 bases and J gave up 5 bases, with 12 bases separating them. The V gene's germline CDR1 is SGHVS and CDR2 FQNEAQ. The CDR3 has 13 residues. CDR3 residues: CASSPPEGETQYF. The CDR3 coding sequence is TGTGCCAGCAGCCCACCGGAGGGGGAGACCCAGTACTTC.

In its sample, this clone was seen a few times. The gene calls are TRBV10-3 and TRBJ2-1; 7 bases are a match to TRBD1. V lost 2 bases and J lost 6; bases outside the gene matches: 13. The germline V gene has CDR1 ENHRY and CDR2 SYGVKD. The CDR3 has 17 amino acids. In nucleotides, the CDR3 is TGTGCCATCAGTGAGGTAGTTGGGTCAGGGGGTCGCAATGAGCAGTTCTTC. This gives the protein CAISEVVGSGGRNEQFF.

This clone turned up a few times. The DNA for the CDR3 is TGTGCCAGCAGTTCCCCGGGACTAGCGTTTGAGCAGTTCTTC. Amino acids: CASSSPGLAFEQFF. The chain recombines TRBV27 with TRBJ2-1, with 10 bases matching TRBD2. The CDR3 loop spans 14 amino acids. From germline, CDR1 is MNHEY and CDR2 SMNVEV (reference sequence). V dropped 4 bases and J dropped 9; count of bases not matched to a gene: 6.

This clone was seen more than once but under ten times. The chain's CDR3 is CASSSLAGGTYNEQFF. The CDR3 DNA reads as TGTGCCAGCAGTTCCCTAGCGGGAGGGACCTACAATGAGCAGTTCTTC. V is TRBV7-2 and J is TRBJ2-1; 12 bases are a match to TRBD2. CDR3 length: 16 residues. V was pared by 6 bases and J by 2 bases, with 5 bases of the junction left unmatched. Germline values: CDR1 SGHTA, CDR2 FQGNSA.

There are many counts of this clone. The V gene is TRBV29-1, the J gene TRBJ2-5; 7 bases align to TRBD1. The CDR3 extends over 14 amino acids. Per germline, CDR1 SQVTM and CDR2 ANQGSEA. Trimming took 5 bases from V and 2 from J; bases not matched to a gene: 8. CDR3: CSVSGTDLQETQYF. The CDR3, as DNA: TGCAGCGTTTCCGGGACAGACCTTCAAGAGACCCAGTACTTC.

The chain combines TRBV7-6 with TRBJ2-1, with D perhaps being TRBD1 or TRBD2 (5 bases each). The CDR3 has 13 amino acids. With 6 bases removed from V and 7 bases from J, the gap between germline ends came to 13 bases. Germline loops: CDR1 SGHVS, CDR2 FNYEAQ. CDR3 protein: CASSWDGQNEQFF. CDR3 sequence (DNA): TGTGCCAGCAGTTGGGACGGGCAGAATGAGCAGTTCTTC.

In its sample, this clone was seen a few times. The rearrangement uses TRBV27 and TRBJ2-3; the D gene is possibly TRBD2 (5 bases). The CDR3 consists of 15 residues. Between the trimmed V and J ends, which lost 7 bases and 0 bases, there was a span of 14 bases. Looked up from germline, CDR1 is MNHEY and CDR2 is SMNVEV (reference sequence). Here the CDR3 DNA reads TGTGCCAGCATCCCGAGGGCGGGCAGCACAGATACGCAGTATTTT. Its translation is CASIPRAGSTDTQYF.

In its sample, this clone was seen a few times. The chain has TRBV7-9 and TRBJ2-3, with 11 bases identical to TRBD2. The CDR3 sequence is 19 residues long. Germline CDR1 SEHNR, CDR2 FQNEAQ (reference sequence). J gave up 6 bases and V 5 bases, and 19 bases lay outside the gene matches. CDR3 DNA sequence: TGTGCCAGCAGCGCTCCTCTCGGATTACTAGCGGGAGTGGGGGATACGCAGTATTTT. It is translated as CASSAPLGLLAGVGDTQYF.

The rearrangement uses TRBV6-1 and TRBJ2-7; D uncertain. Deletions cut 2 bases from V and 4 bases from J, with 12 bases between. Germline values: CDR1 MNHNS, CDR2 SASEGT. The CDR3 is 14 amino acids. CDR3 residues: CASSEYMGMYEQYF. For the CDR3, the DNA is TGTGCCAGCAGTGAATACATGGGGATGTACGAGCAGTACTTC.

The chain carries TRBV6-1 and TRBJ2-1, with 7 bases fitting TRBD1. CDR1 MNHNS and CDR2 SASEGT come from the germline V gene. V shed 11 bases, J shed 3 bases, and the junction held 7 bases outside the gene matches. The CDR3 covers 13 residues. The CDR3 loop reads CAGRRDSYNEQFF. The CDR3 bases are TGTGCCGGTCGCCGGGACAGCTACAATGAGCAGTTCTTC.

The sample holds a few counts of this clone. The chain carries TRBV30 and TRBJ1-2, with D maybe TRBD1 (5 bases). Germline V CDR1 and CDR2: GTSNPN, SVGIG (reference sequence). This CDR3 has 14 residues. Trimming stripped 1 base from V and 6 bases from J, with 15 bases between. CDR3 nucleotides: TGTGCCTGGAGTGAGTCCTGGGGGAGGGATGGCTACACCTTC. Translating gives CAWSESWGRDGYTF.

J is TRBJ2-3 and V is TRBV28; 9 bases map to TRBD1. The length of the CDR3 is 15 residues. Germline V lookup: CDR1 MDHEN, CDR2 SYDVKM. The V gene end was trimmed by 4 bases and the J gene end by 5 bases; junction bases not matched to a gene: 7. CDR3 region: CASSSGQGSLDTQYF. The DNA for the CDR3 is TGTGCCAGCAGTTCCGGACAGGGGAGCCTAGATACGCAGTATTTT.

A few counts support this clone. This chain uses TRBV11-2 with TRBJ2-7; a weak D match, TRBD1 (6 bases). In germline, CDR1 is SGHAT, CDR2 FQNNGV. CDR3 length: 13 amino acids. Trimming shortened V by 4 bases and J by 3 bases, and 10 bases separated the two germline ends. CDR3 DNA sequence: TGTGCCAGCAGCTCAGGCAGGGGCTACGAGCAGTACTTC. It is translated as CASSSGRGYEQYF.

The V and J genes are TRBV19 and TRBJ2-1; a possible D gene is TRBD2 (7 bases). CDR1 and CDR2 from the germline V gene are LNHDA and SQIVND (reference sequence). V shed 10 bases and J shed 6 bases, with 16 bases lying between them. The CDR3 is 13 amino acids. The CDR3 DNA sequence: TGTGCCATCGCACAGGGAGGGGGCAATGAGCAGTTCTTC. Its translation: CAIAQGGGNEQFF.

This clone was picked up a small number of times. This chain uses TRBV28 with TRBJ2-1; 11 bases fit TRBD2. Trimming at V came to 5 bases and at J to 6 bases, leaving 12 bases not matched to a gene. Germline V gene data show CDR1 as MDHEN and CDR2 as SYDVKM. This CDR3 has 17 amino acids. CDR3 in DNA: TGTGCCAGCAGTCCACCACAACTAGCGGGAGAAGGCAATGAGCAGTTCTTC. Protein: CASSPPQLAGEGNEQFF.

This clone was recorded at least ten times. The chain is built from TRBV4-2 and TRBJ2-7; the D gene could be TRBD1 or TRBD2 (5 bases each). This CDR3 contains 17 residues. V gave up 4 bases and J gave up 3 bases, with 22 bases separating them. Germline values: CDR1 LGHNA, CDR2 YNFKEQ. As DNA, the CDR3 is TGTGCCAGCAGCCCCAAAAGGGACGGTTCCGGGATCTACGAGCAGTACTTC. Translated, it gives CASSPKRDGSGIYEQYF.

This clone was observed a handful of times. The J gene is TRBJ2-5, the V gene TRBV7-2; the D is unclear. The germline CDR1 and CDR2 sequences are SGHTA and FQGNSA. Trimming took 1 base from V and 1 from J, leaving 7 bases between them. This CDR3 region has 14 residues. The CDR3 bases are TGTGCCAGCAGCTTAGGAGCGTCCCAAGAGACCCAGTACTTC. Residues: CASSLGASQETQYF.

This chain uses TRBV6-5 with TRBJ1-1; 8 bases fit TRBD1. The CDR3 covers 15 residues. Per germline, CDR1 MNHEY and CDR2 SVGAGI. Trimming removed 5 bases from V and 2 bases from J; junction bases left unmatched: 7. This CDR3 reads CASSVGQGINTEAFF. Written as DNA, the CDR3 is TGTGCCAGCAGTGTTGGACAGGGAATTAACACTGAAGCTTTCTTT.